The 12 T cell receptor beta chains below were found in one sample sequenced in a study of T cell repertoires in cytomegalovirus infection (dated by TCRdb to 2018 to 2020). Explained via the paper, the treatment or condition label denotes: in vitro stimulation with specific CMV peptide epitopes to enrich CMV-specific T cells. The sequencer listed for this sample is Illumina HiSeq 1500. Starting from the raw public reads, TCRdb applied fastp trimming at Q25, assembled clones with MiXCR and retained in-frame beta chains. Each entry is one CDR3 protein sequence, shown with its most common DNA and genes. This sample is represented by roughly 90,000 distinct CDR3 sequences; 20% to 30% of them were singletons. Together, the top ten hold 50% of the sample. No antigens are known for them. The sequenced sample was CD8+ T cells from cultured PBMCs, obtained from culture after CMV antigen stimulation. The origin of the receptors is a human donor in good health (CMV status not recorded). Some clones in this sample may be carry-over from other donors' samples.

This rearrangement joins TRBV15 to TRBJ1-2; no reliable D call. V gave up 8 bases and J gave up 0 bases, with 28 bases separating them. Germline V CDR1 and CDR2: LNHNV, YYDKDF (reference sequence). The CDR3 totals 19 residues. The CDR3 reads CATAELAAGVSGANYGYTF. The DNA for the CDR3 is TGTGCCACCGCAGAGCTTGCTGCCGGTGTGTCTGGGGCTAACTATGGCTACACCTTC.

The V gene is TRBV10-3, the J gene TRBJ2-7; no clear D. Trimming cost V 4 bases and J 3 bases, with 13 bases left between them. Germline V gene sequence: CDR1 ENHRY, CDR2 SYGVKD. CDR3 length: 14 amino acids. CDR3 loop: CAISGPRVNYEQYF. In DNA, the CDR3 is TGTGCCATCAGTGGCCCCCGGGTCAACTACGAGCAGTACTTC.

This clonotype was observed many times. CDR3 residues: CASSLGTSGTEQFF. The CDR3 DNA reads as TGTGCCAGCAGCTTAGGGACTAGCGGGACTGAGCAGTTCTTC. The rearrangement joins TRBV7-8 to TRBJ2-1; 12 bases are shared with TRBD2. Looked up from germline, CDR1 is SGHVS and CDR2 is FQNEAQ. This CDR3 region has 14 residues. The V gene end was trimmed by 1 base and the J gene end by 9 bases; junction bases not matched to a gene: 1. Drawing the rest from reference TRBV7-8 and TRBJ2-1, the complete variable domain is GAGVSQSPRYKVAKRGQDVALRCDPISGHVSLFWYQQALGQGPEFLTYFQNEAQLDKSGLPSDRFFAERPEGSVSTLKIQRTQQEDSAVYLCASSLGTSGTEQFFGPGTRLTVL.

This clonotype has more than one count but fewer than ten. The rearrangement links TRBV12-3 or TRBV12-4 to TRBJ1-5; weak D call: TRBD1 (6 bases). The CDR3 totals 13 residues. Trimming cost V 6 bases and J 6 bases, with 12 bases left between them. CDR3 in amino acids: CASSTGLVQPQHF. The CDR3 DNA sequence: TGTGCCAGCAGCACAGGGTTGGTTCAGCCCCAGCATTTT.

The V and J genes are TRBV27 and TRBJ2-7, with D possibly matching TRBD1 (6 bases). V was pared by 0 bases and J by 2 bases, with 11 bases between. The CDR3 has 15 amino acids. Germline loops: CDR1 MNHEY, CDR2 SMNVEV (reference sequence). DNA of the CDR3: TGTGCCAGCAGTTTATCCCGCAGGGGAGCCTACGAGCAGTACTTC. This translates into CASSLSRRGAYEQYF.

This clonotype was found many times. The chain uses TRBV11-2 and TRBJ2-7; TRBD1 might be the D (6 bases). V shed 3 bases and J shed 3 bases, with 9 bases lying between them. Germline CDR1 reads SGHAT; CDR2 reads FQNNGV. The CDR3 has 13 residues. CDR3 in amino acids: CASSFGQNYEQYF. In nucleotides, the CDR3 is TGTGCCAGCAGCTTTGGACAGAACTACGAGCAGTACTTC.

The V call is TRBV6-1, the J call TRBJ2-6; D not resolved. CDR1 and CDR2 (germline): MNHNS, SASEGT. The CDR3 contains 15 residues. Trimming left V 2 bases short and J 3 bases short, with 8 bases between. CDR3 DNA: TGTGCCAGCAGTGAATGGGGTGGTGGGGCCAACGTCCTGACTTTC. Translating gives CASSEWGGGANVLTF.

The rearrangement joins TRBV4-3 to TRBJ2-6; D may be TRBD2 (5 bases). CDR1 and CDR2 from the germline V gene are LGHNA and YSLEER. V lost 0 bases and J 0 bases, leaving 6 bases between the germline ends. This CDR3 spans 16 amino acids. The chain's CDR3 is CASSQDAGSGANVLTF. Here the CDR3 DNA reads TGCGCCAGCAGCCAAGATGCGGGCTCTGGGGCCAACGTCCTGACTTTC.

A note on this clonotype: A much larger clone sits a single nucleotide away, making a read error possible. V gene TRBV7-2 combines with J gene TRBJ2-2; TRBD2 is a possible D gene (6 bases). The CDR3 spans 15 residues. From germline, CDR1 is SGHTA and CDR2 FQGNSA. This chain's CDR3 is CASSPYLGGTGEQFF. The CDR3 DNA reads TGTGCCAGCAGCCCGTACCTGGGAGGCACCGGGGAGCAGTTTTTT.

V is TRBV9 and J is TRBJ2-2; TRBD1 matches at 8 bases. V trimming: 3 bases; J trimming: 7 bases; junction bases outside the gene matches: 8. There are 15 residues in the CDR3. Germline assignment: CDR1 SGDLS and CDR2 YYNGEE. DNA for the CDR3: TGTGCCAGCAGCGCGTCAGGGGGCACGAGCGGGGAGCTGTTTTTT. It yields the protein CASSASGGTSGELFF.

This clonotype was counted many times. This chain links TRBV11-3 with TRBJ2-2, with D maybe TRBD2 (5 bases). Deletions cut 7 bases from V and 7 bases from J, with 7 bases between. The CDR3 consists of 11 residues. The germline CDR1 and CDR2 sequences are SGHNT and YENEEA. Written as DNA, the CDR3 is TGTGCCAGCACCGGGGACGGGGAGCTGTTTTTT. As protein: CASTGDGELFF.

This clonotype was detected many times. The CDR3 nucleotides read TGTGCCAGCAGCTCCCAACGTCTAGCGGGGGGGAGGAATGAGCAGTTCTTC. Translation gives CASSSQRLAGGRNEQFF. This rearrangement joins TRBV7-9 to TRBJ2-1, with 12 bases that match TRBD2. CDR1 and CDR2 (germline): SEHNR, FQNEAQ (reference sequence). CDR3 size: 17 residues. With V trimmed by 4 bases and J by 7 bases, 11 bases remained unmatched.